This T cell receptor (beta chain) came from a study of blood T cells in healthy people across ages. Using a J-beta primer mix together with a sample-barcoded 5' primer, a second PCR was run for roughly 6 to 11 cycles. TCRdb re-analysed the 5' RACE reads in MiXCR, keeping a single row per CDR3 protein. This sample has about 510,000 distinct CDR3 sequences, with about 29% found just once. The V gene end was trimmed by 2 bases and the J gene end by 6 bases; junction bases not matched to a gene: 13. The CDR3 has 16 amino acids. Germline CDR1 is DFQATT and CDR2 is SNEGSKA (reference sequence). The sample was also reused in another study, on T cells of mothers and their children. That publication notes: Over 9.5 million reads per mother and roughly 3 million per child were obtained. In related and unrelated pairs alike, thymic selection shapes TCR recombination output, with inherited differences minor.

The sequencing sample was made of blood. The receptor was derived from a boy between 2 and 10 years old in good health. The chain has TRBV20-1 and TRBJ1-3; 7 bases align to TRBD1. The CDR3 is CSARWAPDRDANTIYF. The CDR3, as DNA: TGCAGTGCTAGATGGGCCCCCGACAGGGACGCAAACACCATATATTTT.